A selection of T cell receptor beta chains follows, all from one sample in a study of cytomegalovirus exposure and HLA in healthy donors. Sequencing was performed with immunoSEQ multiplex PCR; in TCRdb, only in-frame clones are kept and a portion is missing. Among fewer than 100,000 clones, about 70% were seen once, and the ten largest hold over 1%. The sample consisted of PBMCs. These receptors were obtained from a female donor in good health and CMV-seronegative. CDR3s include the opening cysteine and the closing phenylalanine or tryptophan. The D gene is left open where the match is weak. Expanded clones are given a class, and other clones once, few, many or no size at all.

TRBV7-6	TRBD1	-	TRBJ1-3	TGTGCCAGCAGCCCCATGGGACAGGGACACACCATATATTTT	CASSPMGQGHTIYF
TRBV5-1	-	-	TRBJ1-4	TGCGCCAGCAGCTTGGCCAACAGGGAAAATGAAAAACTGTTTTTT	CASSLANRENEKLFF
TRBV2	-	-	TRBJ1-2	TGTGCCAGCAGGGAGGTGGGGAGGGGAGGCTACACCTTC	CASREVGRGGYTF
TRBV7-7	-	-	TRBJ2-5	TGTGCTAGCAGCTTAGCTGGTAGCTTACAAGAGACCCAGTACTTC	CASSLAGSLQETQYF
TRBV15	TRBD2	few	TRBJ2-7	TGTGCCACCAGCAGATCCCCGGGACTAGTATACTACGAGCAGTACTTC	CATSRSPGLVYYEQYF
TRBV30	TRBD2	few	TRBJ2-2	TGTGCCTGGAGTGTTGGCGGGGGGACCGGGGAGCTGTTTTTT	CAWSVGGGTGELFF
TRBV10-3	-	few	TRBJ1-3	TGTGCCATCAGTGGGTGGGAGTCTGGAAACACCATATATTTT	CAISGWESGNTIYF
TRBV14	-	-	TRBJ1-4	TGTGCCAGCACCCAGGCCGCTTGGGGGGAGCGTAATGAAAAACTGTTTTTT	CASTQAAWGERNEKLFF
TRBV25-1	-	-	TRBJ2-5	TGTGCCAGCAGTGACCTACAGGATGCTTGGGAGACCCAGTACTTC	CASSDLQDAWETQYF
TRBV2	-	-	TRBJ2-3	TGTGCCAGCAGTCTAACAGATACGCAGTATTTT	CASSLTDTQYF
TRBV4-1	TRBD2	few	TRBJ2-7	TGCGCCAGCAGCCCCGCTAGCGGGAGTCGGTACGAGCAGTACTTC	CASSPASGSRYEQYF
TRBV2	-	-	TRBJ1-2	TGTGCCAGCAGTGGTACAGGGAACGCGAACTATGGCTACACCTTC	CASSGTGNANYGYTF
TRBV5-6	-	-	TRBJ1-2	TGTGCCAGCAGCCCACAATCAGGGGAAGGGCTTTATGGCTACACCTTC	CASSPQSGEGLYGYTF
TRBV2	-	-	TRBJ1-4	TGTGCCAGCTCGACCGCGGAGGGGGAAAAACTGTTTTTT	CASSTAEGEKLFF
TRBV9	-	-	TRBJ2-2	TGTGCCAGCAGCGTAGGAGGCACCGGGGAGCTGTTTTTT	CASSVGGTGELFF
TRBV7-8	-	-	TRBJ2-7	TGTGCCAGCAGCTTAGAAGGTGGGAGCTCCTACGAGCAGTACTTC	CASSLEGGSSYEQYF
TRBV2	-	-	TRBJ1-1	TGTGCCAGCCACCAGGGGAACACTGAAGCTTTCTTT	CASHQGNTEAFF
TRBV19	TRBD2	-	TRBJ2-3	TGTGCCAGTAGTGACGCTAGCGGGAGAAGGGTTTCACCAGATACGCAGTATTTT	CASSDASGRRVSPDTQYF
TRBV2	-	-	TRBJ2-5	TGTGCCAGCAGTGAAGCGGTAGTTGGCCAGGCCCAGTACTTC	CASSEAVVGQAQYF
TRBV11-3	TRBD1	once	TRBJ1-1	TGTGCCAGCAGCCCCGACAGGGGCGGCACTGAAGCTTTCTTT	CASSPDRGGTEAFF
TRBV11-3	TRBD1	once	TRBJ2-2	TGTGCCAGCAGCCCATGGGGGCAGGGGGACACCGGGGAGCTGTTTTTT	CASSPWGQGDTGELFF
TRBV7-9	-	-	TRBJ1-5	TGTGCCAGCAGTCCCGGACAGTTCGGCAATCAGCCCCAGCATTTT	CASSPGQFGNQPQHF
TRBV5-6	-	-	TRBJ2-6	TGTGCCAGCAGCCGTGACACCTCTGGGGCCAACGTCCTGACTTTC	CASSRDTSGANVLTF
TRBV5-6	TRBD2	-	TRBJ2-5	TGTGCCAGCAGCTTGGGGCGGGAGGGGATCCAAGAGACCCAGTACTTC	CASSLGREGIQETQYF
TRBV6-4	TRBD1	-	TRBJ1-1	TGTGCCAGCAGTGCGGGACAGGGCGGCACTGAAGCTTTCTTT	CASSAGQGGTEAFF
TRBV9	-	-	TRBJ1-2	TGTGCCAGCAGCGTAACATTAGGAGGCCCGGGGGGCGCTAACTATGGCTACACCTTC	CASSVTLGGPGGANYGYTF
TRBV6-1	-	-	TRBJ1-4	TGTGCCAGCAGGGACAGTTTTTCTTCTAATGAAAAACTGTTTTTT	CASRDSFSSNEKLFF
TRBV5-6	-	-	TRBJ2-6	TGTGCCAGCAGAGACCAGGGAAGAGGTGGGGCCAACGTCCTGACTTTC	CASRDQGRGGANVLTF
TRBV18	-	-	TRBJ2-3	TGTGCCAGCTCACAGCTGTCCACAGATACGCAGTATTTT	CASSQLSTDTQYF
TRBV6-1	-	few	TRBJ2-7	TGTGCCAGCAGTGAGACAGCCTACGAGCAGTACTTC	CASSETAYEQYF
TRBV4-1	-	-	TRBJ2-1	TGCGCCAGCAGTCGGTTGCCCTCTGAGAATGAGCAGTTCTTC	CASSRLPSENEQFF
TRBV6-5	TRBD2	-	TRBJ2-4	TGTGCCAGCGGCCGGACTAGCGGGATATCGAGCATTCAGTACTTC	CASGRTSGISSIQYF
TRBV10-3	TRBD1	-	TRBJ1-1	TGTGCCATCAGTGCCTCAGACAGGGGCCTACTTGAAGCTTTCTTT	CAISASDRGLLEAFF
TRBV6-1	TRBD1	few	TRBJ2-2	TGTGCCAGCAGAGAGGGGGCCGCGAACACCGGGGAGCTGTTTTTT	CASREGAANTGELFF
TRBV7-9	-	-	TRBJ1-1	TGTGCCAGCATAGTTGGTGCCGGGAACACTGAAGCTTTCTTT	CASIVGAGNTEAFF
TRBV4-3	TRBD1	-	TRBJ1-1	TGCGCCAGCAGCCAAGGCCCGGGACAGGGCATGAACACTGAAGCTTTCTTT	CASSQGPGQGMNTEAFF
TRBV19	TRBD1	once	TRBJ1-1	TGTGCCACAAGGACAGGGGCCTTGAACACTGAAGCTTTCTTT	CATRTGALNTEAFF
TRBV5-6	-	-	TRBJ2-6	TGTGCCAGCAGCTTCAGGGGACTATTCGCCTCTGGGGCCAACGTCCTGACTTTC	CASSFRGLFASGANVLTF
TRBV6-5	TRBD1	-	TRBJ2-5	TGTGCCAGCAGTTACATGGACAGGGCGCAAGAGACCCAGTACTTC	CASSYMDRAQETQYF
TRBV10-3	TRBD1	few	TRBJ1-4	TGTGCCATCAGTTCAGGGGGCGGCTCTTACGAAAAACTGTTTTTT	CAISSGGGSYEKLFF
TRBV7-2	-	-	TRBJ2-7	TGTGCCAGCAGCAAAATAGGGGAAAAGTACTTC	CASSKIGEKYF
TRBV6-5	TRBD1	-	TRBJ2-7	TGTGCCAGCAGGGGGACAGGCCTGGACGAGCAGTACTTC	CASRGTGLDEQYF
TRBV19	TRBD1	-	TRBJ1-1	TGTGCCAGTAAGGGGAGGACAGGGAGTGCCGACACTGAAGCTTTCTTT	CASKGRTGSADTEAFF
TRBV19	-	-	TRBJ2-1	TGTGCCAGTAGTCTCCGGGAGAAAAGCAATGAGCAGTTCTTC	CASSLREKSNEQFF
TRBV14	-	-	TRBJ2-2	TGTGCCAGCAGCTTGGGGCTCGACACCGGGGAGCTGTTTTTT	CASSLGLDTGELFF
TRBV18	-	-	TRBJ1-5	TGTGCCAGCTCACCAGAAGAGGGAGGGGAACAGCCCCAGCATTTT	CASSPEEGGEQPQHF
TRBV2	TRBD2	-	TRBJ2-1	TGTGCCAGCAGAGAGAGACTAGCGGGACCCCCCGGCAATGAGCAGTTCTTC	CASRERLAGPPGNEQFF
TRBV7-9	TRBD1	-	TRBJ1-1	TGTGCCAGCAGCTCGGGGACAGTACCGAACACTGAAGCTTTCTTT	CASSSGTVPNTEAFF